A single sample gave rise to the 26 T cell receptor beta chains below, sequenced in a study of OX40 agonist ivuxolimab in advanced cancers. The protocol was immunoSEQ multiplex PCR, while the TCRdb copy is restricted to in-frame clones and leaves out a portion. The data contain about 97,000 clones, 85% to 90% of them seen just once; the ten biggest clones take up around 5.5%. Sequenced here: CD4+ or CD8+ T cells sorted from blood, sampled in a trial of the OX40 agonist ivuxolimab. Receptors originate from an adult with an advanced solid tumor such as melanoma, head and neck, liver or kidney cancer.

This rearrangement joins TRBV11-2 to TRBJ1-1; possibly TRBD1 for D (6 bases). The CDR3 length is 15 residues. CDR1 and CDR2 (germline): SGHAT, FQNNGV. V lost 3 bases and J lost 0, with 11 bases in between. DNA for the CDR3: TGTGCCAGCAGCTTGACCGGACAGCTGAACACTGAAGCTTTCTTT. Translation: CASSLTGQLNTEAFF.

This clone was counted between two and nine times. V and J are TRBV4-1 and TRBJ2-1, with D unclear. Trimming pared 3 bases from V and 5 bases from J, leaving 14 bases between. Germline CDR1 is MGHRA and CDR2 is YSYEKL. The CDR3 covers 15 residues. CDR3: CASSHRELTNNEQFF. DNA of the CDR3: TGCGCCAGCAGCCACCGAGAGCTTACAAACAATGAGCAGTTCTTC.

The chain combines TRBV10-1 with TRBJ2-5; no clear D gene. The CDR3 is 14 amino acids. V was trimmed by 7 bases and J by 2 bases, leaving 14 bases between them. From germline, CDR1 is WNHNN and CDR2 SYGVQD (reference sequence). CDR3 DNA sequence: TGCGCCAGCACTGACCGGAGTCCTCAAGAGACCCAGTACTTC. This gives the protein CASTDRSPQETQYF.

The rearrangement uses TRBV7-6 and TRBJ1-3; D remains unclear. V was clipped by 1 base and J by 6 bases, with 16 bases between them. The CDR3 loop spans 16 amino acids. Germline CDR1 is SGHVS and CDR2 is FNYEAQ. CDR3 protein: CASSLDVLARVNTIYF. The DNA of the CDR3 is TGTGCCAGCAGCTTAGACGTTCTCGCAAGAGTAAACACCATATATTTT.

The chain links TRBV29-1 to TRBJ2-7, with D tentatively TRBD1 (5 bases). Germline CDR1 reads SQVTM; CDR2 reads ANQGSEA. V was cut by 5 bases and J by 2 bases, with 22 bases left in between. This CDR3 is 16 amino acids long. The CDR3 here is CSVFGRKGQGTYEQYF. Here the CDR3 DNA reads TGCAGCGTTTTCGGCAGGAAAGGACAAGGGACCTACGAGCAGTACTTC.

This chain joins TRBV11-3 and TRBJ2-1; either TRBD1 or TRBD2 may supply D (5 bases each). This CDR3 contains 15 residues. The V end lost 6 bases, the J end lost 0 bases, and 12 bases lay between the germline ends. Germline V gene data show CDR1 as SGHNT and CDR2 as YENEEA. The CDR3 spells CASRRDVYSYNEQFF. The CDR3 bases are TGTGCCAGCAGACGGGACGTTTACTCCTACAATGAGCAGTTCTTC. Full variable domain (rest looked up from reference TRBV11-3 and TRBJ2-1): EAGVVQSPRYKIIEKKQPVAFWCNPISGHNTLYWYLQNLGQGPELLIRYENEEAVDDSQLPKDRFSAERLKGVDSTLKIQPAELGDSAVYLCASRRDVYSYNEQFFGPGTRLTVL.

The genes are TRBV6-5 and TRBJ2-3, with 8 bases lining up with TRBD2. The CDR3 totals 15 residues. Germline CDR1 is MNHEY and CDR2 is SVGAGI. V dropped 2 bases and J dropped 1; count of bases not matched to a gene: 2. This CDR3 reads CASSYRAGGTDTQYF. In nucleotides, the CDR3 is TGTGCCAGCAGTTACCGAGCGGGGGGCACAGATACGCAGTATTTT.

V is TRBV10-3 and J is TRBJ1-1, with a possible D match to TRBD1 (6 bases). CDR1 ENHRY and CDR2 SYGVKD come from the germline V gene. CDR3 length: 11 amino acids. V was shortened by 10 bases and J by 6 bases, with 12 bases between the two germline ends. The chain's CDR3 is CATARGPEAFF. The DNA for the CDR3 is TGTGCCACCGCCCGGGGGCCTGAAGCTTTCTTT.

The rearrangement uses TRBV12-5 and TRBJ1-5; D possibly corresponds to TRBD1 (5 bases). Germline V lookup: CDR1 LGHNT, CDR2 FRNRAP. The V end lost 7 bases, the J end lost 7 bases, and 14 bases lay between the germline ends. There are 13 residues in the CDR3. CDR3 amino acids: CASALGGDQPQHF. CDR3 coding DNA: TGTGCTAGTGCCCTGGGAGGGGACCAGCCCCAGCATTTT.

This chain uses TRBV11-3 with TRBJ1-4; D uncertain. Germline-derived CDR1 and CDR2 are SGHNT and YENEEA. V dropped 6 bases and J dropped 0 bases, with 11 bases sitting between them. This CDR3 has 15 residues. The CDR3 region is CASRSGSATNEKLFF. CDR3 DNA sequence: TGTGCCAGCAGGTCCGGCTCGGCAACTAATGAAAAACTGTTTTTT.

V usage is TRBV2 and J usage is TRBJ2-5; TRBD2 might be the D (6 bases). The CDR3 has 17 residues. CDR1 is SNHLY, CDR2 FYNNEI, per germline. V lost 2 bases and J 1 base, leaving 17 bases between the germline ends. The chain's CDR3 is CASSETGEAAIQETQYF. CDR3 bases: TGTGCCAGCAGTGAAACGGGGGAAGCGGCCATCCAAGAGACCCAGTACTTC. Combining the CDR3 with reference TRBV2 and TRBJ2-5 gives the whole variable domain EPEVTQTPSHQVTQMGQEVILRCVPISNHLYFYWYRQILGQKVEFLVSFYNNEISEKSEIFDDQFSVERPDGSNFTLKIRSTKLEDSAMYFCASSETGEAAIQETQYFGPGTRLLVL.

This clone was observed a handful of times. The rearrangement links TRBV7-3 to TRBJ2-2; 12 bases line up with TRBD2. The CDR3 covers 16 residues. Germline V gene sequence: CDR1 SGHTA, CDR2 FQGTGA. The junction had 7 bases not matched to a gene; V was cut back by 5 bases and J by 6 bases. CDR3 DNA sequence: TGTGCCAGCAGCCCCTCGACTAGCGGGAGCGCCGGGGAGCTGTTTTTT. This codes for CASSPSTSGSAGELFF. Filled out from reference TRBV7-3 and TRBJ2-2, the complete variable domain reads GAGVSQTPSNKVTEKGKYVELRCDPISGHTALYWYRQSLGQGPEFLIYFQGTGAADDSGLPNDRFFAVRPEGSVSTLKIQRTERGDSAVYLCASSPSTSGSAGELFFGEGSRLTVL.

The chain uses TRBV30 and TRBJ1-2; D is possibly TRBD1 (6 bases). This CDR3 region has 13 residues. Germline V gives CDR1 GTSNPN, CDR2 SVGIG (reference sequence). The V end was cut by 2 bases, the J end by 5 bases, with 12 bases between. The CDR3 loop reads CAWSRRQEYGYTF. CDR3 sequence (DNA): TGTGCCTGGAGTCGGAGACAGGAGTATGGCTACACCTTC.

The chain links TRBV19 to TRBJ1-1, with a weak D call TRBD1 (6 bases). Looked up from germline, CDR1 is LNHDA and CDR2 is SQIVND (reference sequence). The V end was cut by 6 bases, the J end by 4 bases, with 12 bases between. This CDR3 comprises 13 residues. Here the CDR3 DNA reads TGTGCCAGTAGGGTAACAGGGACCACTGAAGCTTTCTTT. It encodes CASRVTGTTEAFF. The full variable domain, completed using reference TRBV19 and TRBJ1-1, is DGGITQSPKYLFRKEGQNVTLSCEQNLNHDAMYWYRQDPGQGLRLIYYSQIVNDFQKGDIAEGYSVSREKKESFPLTVTSAQKNPTAFYLCASRVTGTTEAFFGQGTRLTVV.

The chain is built from TRBV19 and TRBJ1-4; TRBD1 agrees at 8 bases. The ends lost 5 bases at V and 7 bases at J; junction bases unmatched: 3. There are 13 residues in the CDR3. Germline V lookup: CDR1 LNHDA, CDR2 SQIVND (reference sequence). CDR3 DNA sequence: TGTGCCAGTAGTGCGGACAGGGCTGAAAAACTGTTTTTT. Translated, it gives CASSADRAEKLFF.

V gene TRBV29-1 combines with J gene TRBJ1-2, with D unclear. Germline V gives CDR1 SQVTM, CDR2 ANQGSEA. The CDR3 covers 11 residues. With 4 bases removed from V and 7 bases from J, the gap between germline ends came to 10 bases. The CDR3 DNA reads TGCAGCGTTGCCTATGTGGGTGGCTACACCTTC. Its protein product is CSVAYVGGYTF.

V usage is TRBV5-1 and J usage is TRBJ2-5; 8 bases match TRBD1. CDR3 length: 15 residues. Per the germline V gene, CDR1 is SGHRS and CDR2 is YFSETQ. J was trimmed by 1 base and V by 4 bases; bases with no gene match: 6. Here the CDR3 reads CASSEGTGGQETQYF. The CDR3, as DNA: TGCGCCAGCAGCGAGGGGACAGGAGGCCAAGAGACCCAGTACTTC. Combining the CDR3 with reference TRBV5-1 and TRBJ2-5 gives the whole variable domain KAGVTQTPRYLIKTRGQQVTLSCSPISGHRSVSWYQQTPGQGLQFLFEYFSETQRNKGNFPGRFSGRQFSNSRSEMNVSTLELGDSALYLCASSEGTGGQETQYFGPGTRLLVL.

The CDR3: CASSPAAAGKTEAFF. Here the CDR3 DNA reads TGTGCCAGCAGCCCGGCGGCAGCTGGGAAAACTGAAGCTTTCTTT. The chain employs TRBV6-5 and TRBJ1-1; D remains ambiguous. Trimming left V 6 bases short and J 5 bases short, with 19 bases between. Germline V gene data show CDR1 as MNHEY and CDR2 as SVGAGI. The CDR3 runs 15 residues.

The DNA for the CDR3 is TGTGCCAGCCGAGGGGACAGCTACAATCAGCCCCAGCATTTT. Its protein is CASRGDSYNQPQHF. The V and J genes are TRBV2 and TRBJ1-5; 7 bases are shared with TRBD1. CDR1 is SNHLY, CDR2 FYNNEI, per germline. V lost 8 bases and J lost 3; bases outside the gene matches: 7. This CDR3 has 14 amino acids.

This chain uses TRBV6-5 with TRBJ1-2, with 7 bases identical to TRBD1. This CDR3 spans 15 amino acids. Germline lookup yields CDR1 MNHEY and CDR2 SVGAGI. Germline trimming cut 7 bases from V and 6 bases from J; bases unmatched to any gene: 14. The CDR3 spells CASTRQGSGANGYTF. The CDR3 nucleotides are TGTGCCAGCACCAGACAGGGAAGCGGGGCGAATGGCTACACCTTC.

The V call is TRBV9, the J call TRBJ1-6; possibly TRBD1 for D (6 bases). CDR1 and CDR2 (germline): SGDLS, YYNGEE. The CDR3 is made up of 15 amino acids. Trimming shortened V by 4 bases and J by 3 bases, and 11 bases separated the two germline ends. DNA for the CDR3: TGTGCCAGCAGCCCGGACAGTTTCTATAATTCACCCCTCCACTTT. This codes for CASSPDSFYNSPLHF.

This rearrangement joins TRBV2 to TRBJ2-3, with D perhaps matching TRBD2 (6 bases). Germline V CDR1 and CDR2: SNHLY, FYNNEI. Trimming cost V 7 bases and J 2 bases, with 19 bases left between them. The CDR3 contains 16 residues. CDR3 sequence reads: CASTEIAGPNTDTQYF. CDR3 nucleotides: TGTGCCAGCACCGAGATTGCGGGACCAAACACAGATACGCAGTATTTT. Full variable domain (remainder filled in from reference TRBV2 and TRBJ2-3): EPEVTQTPSHQVTQMGQEVILRCVPISNHLYFYWYRQILGQKVEFLVSFYNNEISEKSEIFDDQFSVERPDGSNFTLKIRSTKLEDSAMYFCASTEIAGPNTDTQYFGPGTRLTVL.

The chain carries TRBV6-5 and TRBJ1-3; D uncertain. The CDR3 covers 13 residues. Germline V gene data show CDR1 as MNHEY and CDR2 as SVGAGI. Trimming took off 6 bases at V and 0 bases at J, with 6 bases between the two ends. CDR3 nucleotide sequence: TGTGCCAGCAGCACCAACTCTGGAAACACCATATATTTT. Encoded protein: CASSTNSGNTIYF.

The J gene is TRBJ1-3, the V gene TRBV19, with TRBD1 as a possible D gene (5 bases). The V and J ends lost 4 bases and 0 bases respectively, with 13 bases between them. This CDR3 has 16 amino acids. Germline loops: CDR1 LNHDA, CDR2 SQIVND (reference sequence). CDR3 nucleotides: TGTGCCAGTAGTAGGCTCCCTACAGGCTCTGGAAACACCATATATTTT. Translation gives CASSRLPTGSGNTIYF.

The chain combines TRBV2 with TRBJ1-5; maybe TRBD1 (5 bases). V lost 2 bases and J lost 6, with 11 bases in between. This CDR3 has 14 residues. Germline CDR1 and CDR2: SNHLY and FYNNEI. The CDR3 here is CASSETRGSQPQHF. The CDR3 DNA is TGTGCCAGCAGTGAAACGAGGGGTAGTCAGCCCCAGCATTTT.

Of note for this clone: The sample carries other DNA sequences with the same CDR3. This chain links TRBV18 with TRBJ1-1, with TRBD1 as a possible D gene (5 bases). V was pared by 3 bases and J by 2 bases, with 7 bases between. Germline CDR1 KGHSH, CDR2 LQKENI. CDR3 length: 13 amino acids. CDR3 in amino acids: CASSPGTNTEAFF. As DNA, the CDR3 is TGTGCCAGCTCACCCGGGACCAACACTGAAGCTTTCTTT.